This T cell receptor (beta chain) was recorded in a study of graft-versus-host responses after intestinal transplantation. Study summary: In this cohort, recipients had multivisceral, liver-intestinal, or isolated intestinal transplants. Every one of the recipients received anti-thymocyte globulin induction and afterwards took tacrolimus and steroids for 3 to 4 years.

Clones were sequenced by immunoSEQ multiplex PCR, and TCRdb holds only the in-frame ones, with some missing. The sample has 80,000 to 100,000 clones, roughly 90% seen once. As to this clone: Its antigen is undetermined.

Study findings and constraints: Investigators detected GvH clones in recipient marrow, with some emerging earlier in ileum or blood. Among circulating GvH clones, peak levels were associated with early post-transplant declines in HvG clones.

V was shortened by 2 bases and J by 2 bases, with 3 bases between the two germline ends. Germline lookup yields CDR1 MGHRA and CDR2 YSYEKL. The CDR3 consists of 13 residues. The clonotype comes from a human donor who was the organ donor for an intestinal transplant. This chain connects TRBV4-1 to TRBJ2-2; D remains ambiguous. This sample comprised unstimulated CD8+ T cells sorted from spleen or lymph node cells, obtained before transplant. The CDR3, as DNA: TGCGCCAGCAGCCAACTAAACACCGGGGAGCTGTTTTTT. Its protein is CASSQLNTGELFF.